What follows is one T cell receptor (beta chain) and its context. The entry originates in a study of blood T cell repertoires in COVID-19. Study summary: The origin of the acute and convalescent COVID-19 samples was the United States, Italy and Spain. The cDNA or gDNA used as material had been derived from T cells, B-cell-depleted T cells, or PBMCs.

As originally analysed: Reference gene primer amplification yielded estimated nucleated cell counts. Repertoires were generated with immunoSEQ multiplex PCR, while TCRdb's copy carries only in-frame clones and drops some. V, J and clone size are taken as reported in that table, and D and trimming were inferred from the DNA itself. The profile shows fewer than 200,000 clones, 80% to 90% of them singletons. Seattle patient enrollment occurred during active infection, with longitudinal follow-up thereafter. The germline gives CDR1 MNHEY, CDR2 SVGAGI. Trimming pared 6 bases from V and 5 bases from J, leaving 17 bases between. The CDR3 is 14 amino acids.

The J gene is TRBJ2-7, the V gene TRBV6-5, with unresolved D. The sequencing sample was made of peripheral blood. The clonotype comes from a woman between 45 and 65 years old with COVID-19, enrolled during active disease. CDR3 sequence: CASSRAATTHEQYF. For the CDR3, the DNA is TGTGCCAGCAGCCGCGCGGCGACCACCCACGAGCAGTACTTC.